Below are 25 T cell receptor beta chains sequenced from a single sample in a study of CD8 T cells in Susac syndrome. It was with random hexamers that roughly 0.5 to 1 ug RNA was reverse transcribed. One entry per CDR3 protein results from TCRdb running MiXCR on the immunoSEQ multiplex PCR reads. Of roughly 70,000 distinct CDR3 sequences listed, 96% are singletons. The sample comprised CD4+ T cells from PBMCs. These receptors originate from a human donor with multiple sclerosis.

This chain connects TRBV10-3 to TRBJ2-5; D tentatively fits TRBD1 or TRBD2 (6 bases each). CDR1 ENHRY and CDR2 SYGVKD come from the germline V gene. The length of the CDR3 is 14 residues. Trimming cost V 6 bases and J 4 bases, with 15 bases left between them. CDR3 nucleotide sequence: TGTGCCATCAGCCCCCCGGGGGCAGGAGAGACCCAGTACTTC. Translating it yields CAISPPGAGETQYF.

This chain connects TRBV5-4 to TRBJ2-7, with D tentatively TRBD1 (5 bases). With 3 bases removed from V and 2 bases from J, the gap between germline ends came to 12 bases. The CDR3 consists of 14 residues. The V gene's germline CDR1 is SGHNT and CDR2 YYREEE (reference sequence). The CDR3: CASSSSQGTYEQYF. The CDR3 DNA is TGTGCCAGCAGCTCCTCCCAGGGAACCTACGAGCAGTACTTC.

The V and J genes are TRBV4-3 and TRBJ1-2; a weak D match, TRBD1 (5 bases). Trimming left V 0 bases short and J 8 bases short, with 13 bases between. This CDR3 comprises 14 residues. The germline CDR1 and CDR2 sequences are LGHNA and YSLEER. Here the CDR3 reads CASSQERRGRGYTF. The CDR3 DNA sequence: TGCGCCAGCAGCCAAGAGAGGCGGGGGAGAGGCTACACCTTC.

The chain is built from TRBV6-5 and TRBJ2-7; TRBD1 matches at 9 bases. The trim removed 5 bases at V and 3 bases at J, leaving 5 bases unmatched. This CDR3 has 14 amino acids. Germline V CDR1 and CDR2: MNHEY, SVGAGI. The CDR3 DNA is TGTGCCAGCAGTCCCCACAGGGGGCTCTACGAGCAGTACTTC. Residues: CASSPHRGLYEQYF.

The rearrangement joins TRBV20-1 to TRBJ1-2, with 10 positions matching TRBD1. CDR3 length: 13 residues. With V trimmed by 5 bases and J by 7 bases, 7 bases remained unmatched. CDR1 and CDR2 from the germline V gene are DFQATT and SNEGSKA (reference sequence). CDR3 protein: CSAPGQGGRGYTF. CDR3 nucleotides: TGCAGTGCTCCAGGACAGGGGGGCCGTGGCTACACCTTC.

The chain recombines TRBV5-4 with TRBJ2-5; perhaps D is TRBD1 or TRBD2 (5 bases each). The germline V gene has CDR1 SGHNT and CDR2 YYREEE (reference sequence). The V and J ends lost 0 bases and 5 bases respectively, with 14 bases between them. The CDR3 contains 15 residues. The CDR3 DNA reads as TGTGCCAGCAGCTTGGGTACGGGGCAAGTGGAGACCCAGTACTTC. It codes for CASSLGTGQVETQYF.

This chain joins TRBV7-9 and TRBJ2-7; 9 bases line up with TRBD2. The CDR3 length is 15 residues. The germline CDR1 and CDR2 sequences are SEHNR and FQNEAQ (reference sequence). V lost 5 bases, J lost 7 bases, and 12 bases stayed unmatched. The CDR3 region is CASSPQAGGGLEQYF. The DNA of the CDR3 is TGTGCCAGCAGCCCCCAGGCGGGGGGGGGACTGGAGCAGTACTTC.

The chain recombines TRBV5-6 with TRBJ2-7; D not certain. V gave up 2 bases and J gave up 7 bases, with 13 bases separating them. Germline-derived CDR1 and CDR2 are SGHDT and YYEEEE. CDR3 length: 13 amino acids. CDR3 DNA: TGTGCCAGCAGCTTTTTTGACGGATGGGAGCAGTACTTC. Translating it yields CASSFFDGWEQYF.

The chain joins TRBV19 to TRBJ2-5; maybe TRBD2 (6 bases). Deletions cut 5 bases from V and 4 bases from J, with 20 bases between. Per germline, CDR1 LNHDA and CDR2 SQIVND (reference sequence). The CDR3 consists of 16 residues. The CDR3 DNA reads TGTGCCAGTAGTTCAGACCACGAGGGAGGACGAGAGACCCAGTACTTC. This gives the protein CASSSDHEGGRETQYF.

The genes are TRBV30 and TRBJ1-4; 9 bases align to TRBD1. The germline CDR1 and CDR2 sequences are GTSNPN and SVGIG (reference sequence). Trimming removed 1 base from V and 3 bases from J; junction bases left unmatched: 3. This CDR3 is 15 amino acids long. DNA for the CDR3: TGTGCCTGGAGTGACAGGGGGCTGGCTAATGAAAAACTGTTTTTT. Residues: CAWSDRGLANEKLFF.

The chain joins TRBV5-1 to TRBJ1-5, with TRBD1 matching 7 bases. The V segment lost 1 base and the J segment 3 bases; nucleotides outside the gene matches: 4. The length of the CDR3 is 15 residues. CDR1 and CDR2 from the germline V gene are SGHRS and YFSETQ. DNA of the CDR3: TGCGCCAGCAGCTTGTTGGGACAGAACAATCAGCCCCAGCATTTT. Amino acids: CASSLLGQNNQPQHF.

The genes are TRBV20-1 and TRBJ1-1; 7 positions match TRBD1. CDR1 DFQATT and CDR2 SNEGSKA come from the germline V gene (reference sequence). The CDR3 sequence is 15 residues long. Germline trimming cut 2 bases from V and 0 bases from J; bases unmatched to any gene: 6. DNA of the CDR3: TGCAGTGCTAGATCGGGACAGTTCATGAACACTGAAGCTTTCTTT. This sequence encodes CSARSGQFMNTEAFF.

The rearrangement joins TRBV6-6 to TRBJ2-7, with TRBD1 identical over 10 bases. V gave up 1 base and J gave up 5 bases; unmatched junction bases: 2. Germline V lookup: CDR1 MNHNY, CDR2 SVGAGI (reference sequence). The CDR3 runs to 14 residues. CDR3 region: CASSYLTGGDEQYF. The CDR3, as DNA: TGTGCCAGCAGTTACTTGACAGGGGGCGACGAGCAGTACTTC.

V gene TRBV3-1 combines with J gene TRBJ2-7; the D call may be TRBD1 or TRBD2 (6 bases each). Looked up from germline, CDR1 is LGHDT and CDR2 is YNNKEL (reference sequence). V lost 8 bases and J lost 3, with 20 bases in between. CDR3 size: 15 residues. The CDR3 nucleotides are TGTGCCAGCGCACTCGCCGGGGGCGCGGGCTACGAGCAGTACTTC. It specifies CASALAGGAGYEQYF.

This rearrangement joins TRBV5-1 to TRBJ2-7, with 10 positions matching TRBD2. Germline V gives CDR1 SGHRS, CDR2 YFSETQ. This CDR3 has 14 residues. V trimming: 3 bases; J trimming: 5 bases; junction bases outside the gene matches: 5. The CDR3 region is CASSSAGGPDEQYF. In nucleotides, the CDR3 is TGCGCCAGCAGCTCAGCGGGGGGGCCCGACGAGCAGTACTTC.

The chain combines TRBV3-1 with TRBJ2-1; 9 bases map to TRBD1. CDR3 length: 16 residues. The V gene end was trimmed by 2 bases and the J gene end by 0 bases; junction bases not matched to a gene: 2. Germline CDR1 is LGHDT and CDR2 is YNNKEL (reference sequence). CDR3 residues: CASSQRTGDSYNEQFF. The CDR3, as DNA: TGTGCCAGCAGCCAACGGACAGGGGACTCCTACAATGAGCAGTTCTTC.

J is TRBJ2-3 and V is TRBV29-1; perhaps TRBD2 as D (6 bases). This CDR3 is built from 12 residues. Germline assignment: CDR1 SQVTM and CDR2 ANQGSEA. Trimming took off 7 bases at V and 4 bases at J, with 12 bases between the two ends. The CDR3 loop reads CSGSTRADTQYF. For the CDR3, the DNA is TGCAGCGGATCGACTAGAGCAGATACGCAGTATTTT.

V is TRBV20-1 and J is TRBJ2-3; D remains ambiguous. The CDR3 has 14 amino acids. The germline V gene has CDR1 DFQATT and CDR2 SNEGSKA (reference sequence). The germline V and J ends were trimmed by 2 bases and 3 bases, with 12 bases remaining between them. The CDR3, as DNA: TGCAGTGCTAGACCCCCCATTGGGACAGATACGCAGTATTTT. Protein: CSARPPIGTDTQYF.

V is TRBV12-3 or TRBV12-4 and J is TRBJ2-3, with D maybe TRBD1 (6 bases). The V and J ends lost 6 bases and 5 bases respectively, with 15 bases between them. The CDR3 spans 14 residues. DNA of the CDR3: TGTGCCAGCAGAAGACAGGCCTTTGGAGATACGCAGTATTTT. This translates into CASRRQAFGDTQYF.

This rearrangement joins TRBV18 to TRBJ1-2; 7 positions agree with TRBD1. Germline V gene sequence: CDR1 KGHSH, CDR2 LQKENI. Trimming at V came to 4 bases and at J to 4 bases, leaving 15 bases not matched to a gene. The CDR3 is 17 residues long. The CDR3 nucleotides read TGTGCCAGCTCACTCACCCTGGGTGACAGGGCTACCTATGGCTACACCTTC. It yields the protein CASSLTLGDRATYGYTF. The complete variable domain, with remaining parts taken from reference TRBV18 and TRBJ1-2, reads NAGVMQNPRHLVRRRGQEARLRCSPMKGHSHVYWYRQLPEEGLKFMVYLQKENIIDESGMPKERFSAEFPKEGPSILRIQQVVRGDSAAYFCASSLTLGDRATYGYTFGSGTRLTVV.

The chain couples TRBV20-1 to TRBJ1-5; perhaps TRBD1 as D (6 bases). The ends were cut back, 5 bases at V and 5 bases at J, with 13 bases in the middle. The CDR3 is made up of 13 amino acids. Germline V gene sequence: CDR1 DFQATT, CDR2 SNEGSKA (reference sequence). The chain's CDR3 is CSAGGAAYQPQHF. Written as DNA, the CDR3 is TGCAGTGCTGGGGGGGCTGCATATCAGCCCCAGCATTTT.

This chain connects TRBV30 to TRBJ2-1, with TRBD2 matching over 11 bases. Germline lookup yields CDR1 GTSNPN and CDR2 SVGIG (reference sequence). Trimming cost V 1 base and J 0 bases; bases outside gene matches: 17. There are 21 residues in the CDR3. The CDR3 bases are TGTGCCTGGAGTGGTATCTGGCCTAGCGGGGGGCTGGGAAGCTCCTACAATGAGCAGTTCTTC. Translated, it gives CAWSGIWPSGGLGSSYNEQFF.

The rearrangement links TRBV9 to TRBJ2-5, with D tentatively TRBD1 (6 bases). The CDR3 spans 14 residues. V lost 5 bases and J 7 bases, leaving 18 bases between the germline ends. Per the germline V gene, CDR1 is SGDLS and CDR2 is YYNGEE. The CDR3 loop reads CASRRDTGSGTQYF. The CDR3 DNA is TGTGCCAGCAGGAGGGACACCGGCTCGGGGACCCAGTACTTC.

Note on this clonotype: The junction departs from germline at one end; a sequencing error may be responsible. As DNA, the CDR3 is TGTGCCAGCAGTTCTGGACAGGGATACAGTGAGCAGTTCTTC. Translating gives CASSSGQGYSEQFF. The chain links TRBV6-6 to TRBJ2-1, with 8 nucleotides matching TRBD1. Looked up from germline, CDR1 is MNHNY and CDR2 is SVGAGI (reference sequence). The CDR3 totals 14 residues.

V and J are TRBV20-1 and TRBJ2-1; TRBD2 aligns across 14 bases. Trimming took 1 base from V and 6 from J; bases not matched to a gene: 2. Germline lookup yields CDR1 DFQATT and CDR2 SNEGSKA (reference sequence). This CDR3 has 15 amino acids. The CDR3 sequence: CSARGGLAGVNEQFF. For the CDR3, the DNA is TGCAGTGCTAGAGGGGGACTAGCGGGGGTCAATGAGCAGTTCTTC.